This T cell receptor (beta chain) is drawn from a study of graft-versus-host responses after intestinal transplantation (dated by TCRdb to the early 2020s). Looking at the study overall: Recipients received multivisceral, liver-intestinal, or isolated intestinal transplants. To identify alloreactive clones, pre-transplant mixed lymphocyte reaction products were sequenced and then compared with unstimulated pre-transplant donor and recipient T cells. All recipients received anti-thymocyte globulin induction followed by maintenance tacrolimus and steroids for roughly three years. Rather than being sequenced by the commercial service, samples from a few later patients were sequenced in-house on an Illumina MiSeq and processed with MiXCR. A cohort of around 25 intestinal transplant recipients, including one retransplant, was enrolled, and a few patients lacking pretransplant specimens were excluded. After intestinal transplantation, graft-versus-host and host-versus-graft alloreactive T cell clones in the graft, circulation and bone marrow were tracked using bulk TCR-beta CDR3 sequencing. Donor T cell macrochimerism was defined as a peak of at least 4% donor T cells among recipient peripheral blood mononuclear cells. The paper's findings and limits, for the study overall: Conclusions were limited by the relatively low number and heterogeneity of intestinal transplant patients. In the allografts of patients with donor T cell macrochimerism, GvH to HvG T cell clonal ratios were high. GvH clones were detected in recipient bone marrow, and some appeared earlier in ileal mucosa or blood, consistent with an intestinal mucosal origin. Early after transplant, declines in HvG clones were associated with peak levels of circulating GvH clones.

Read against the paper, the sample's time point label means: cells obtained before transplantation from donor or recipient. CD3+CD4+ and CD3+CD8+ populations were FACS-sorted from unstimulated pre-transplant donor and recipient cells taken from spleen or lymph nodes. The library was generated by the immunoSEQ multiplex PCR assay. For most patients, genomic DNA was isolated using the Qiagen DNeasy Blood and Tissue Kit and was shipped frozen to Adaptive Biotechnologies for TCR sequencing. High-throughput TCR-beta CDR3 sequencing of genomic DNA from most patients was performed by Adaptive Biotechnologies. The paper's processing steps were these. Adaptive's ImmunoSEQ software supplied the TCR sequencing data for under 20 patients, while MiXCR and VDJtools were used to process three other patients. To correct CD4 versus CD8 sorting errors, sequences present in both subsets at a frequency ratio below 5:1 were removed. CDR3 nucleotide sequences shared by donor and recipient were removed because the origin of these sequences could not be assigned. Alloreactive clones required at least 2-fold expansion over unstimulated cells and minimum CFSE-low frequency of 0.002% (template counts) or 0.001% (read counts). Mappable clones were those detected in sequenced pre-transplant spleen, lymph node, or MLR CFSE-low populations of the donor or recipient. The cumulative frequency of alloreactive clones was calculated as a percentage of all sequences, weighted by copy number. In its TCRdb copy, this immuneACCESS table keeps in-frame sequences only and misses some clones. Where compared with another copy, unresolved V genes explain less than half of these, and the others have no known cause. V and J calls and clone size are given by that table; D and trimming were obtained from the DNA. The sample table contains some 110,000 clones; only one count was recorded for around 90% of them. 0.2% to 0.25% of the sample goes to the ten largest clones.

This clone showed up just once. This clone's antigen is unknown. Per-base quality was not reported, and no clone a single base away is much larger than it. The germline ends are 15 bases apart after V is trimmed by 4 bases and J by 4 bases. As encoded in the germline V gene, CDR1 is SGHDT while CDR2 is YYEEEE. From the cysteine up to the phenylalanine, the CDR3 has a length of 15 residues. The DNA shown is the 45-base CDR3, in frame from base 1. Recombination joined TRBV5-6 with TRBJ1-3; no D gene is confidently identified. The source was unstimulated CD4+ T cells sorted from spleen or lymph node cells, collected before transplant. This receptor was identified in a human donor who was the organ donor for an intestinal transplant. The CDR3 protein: CASSGSPTTGNTIYF. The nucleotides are TGTGCCAGCAGCGGCTCCCCTACCACAGGAAACACCATATATTTT.